The 11 T cell receptor beta chains below come from one sample, sequenced in a study of vaccination effects on CD4 cells after COVID-19. Assay: immunoSEQ multiplex PCR; the TCRdb copy retains only in-frame clones and omits some. The sample contains about 64,000 clones, 72% of which appear only once. The antigens these receptors bind are not known. Subsequent to a culture period of more than 9 days, CD4+ T cells were isolated. The starting material was CD4+ T cells from PBMCs cultured without peptide, obtained before COVID-19 vaccination. The receptors were gathered from a human donor who had a prior SARS-CoV-2 infection.

This clone was seen once. The chain employs TRBV5-1 and TRBJ2-1, with a weak D call TRBD1 (5 bases). This CDR3 has 13 residues. Germline V gene sequence: CDR1 SGHRS, CDR2 YFSETQ. Trimming took off 2 bases at V and 6 bases at J, with 9 bases between the two ends. CDR3 coding DNA: TGCGCCAGCAGCTTACCCAGGGTCAATGAGCAGTTCTTC. Protein sequence: CASSLPRVNEQFF.

The chain carries TRBV6-5 and TRBJ2-7, with unresolved D. CDR3 length: 15 amino acids. Trimming removed 5 bases at V and 0 bases at J, with 14 bases between. Per the germline V gene, CDR1 is MNHEY and CDR2 is SVGAGI. In nucleotides, the CDR3 is TGTGCCAGCAGTCCAACTGGGGAAAGCTCCTACGAGCAGTACTTC. Translated: CASSPTGESSYEQYF.

The V call is TRBV5-1, the J call TRBJ2-2; no reliable D call. Trimming pared 2 bases from V and 4 bases from J, leaving 9 bases between. This CDR3 contains 14 residues. CDR1 SGHRS and CDR2 YFSETQ come from the germline V gene. The CDR3 bases are TGCGCCAGCAGCTTTCGGCAGCCCACCGGGGAGCTGTTTTTT. It yields the protein CASSFRQPTGELFF.

The chain employs TRBV6-1 and TRBJ2-1; weak D call: TRBD2 (6 bases). Germline V gene data show CDR1 as MNHNS and CDR2 as SASEGT. The CDR3 covers 15 residues. Trimming took 1 base from V and 6 from J, leaving 13 bases between them. The CDR3: CASSEVLTSGNEQFF. CDR3 nucleotides: TGTGCCAGCAGTGAAGTGTTGACTAGTGGCAATGAGCAGTTCTTC.

This chain joins TRBV9 and TRBJ2-1; unclear D gene. CDR1 is SGDLS and CDR2 is YYNGEE in the germline V gene. The CDR3 totals 10 residues. Trimming took 2 bases from V and 9 from J, leaving 3 bases between them. The CDR3 sequence: CASSVAEQFF. The DNA for the CDR3 is TGTGCCAGCAGCGTCGCTGAGCAGTTCTTC.

J is TRBJ2-7 and V is TRBV7-6; D remains ambiguous. Trimming removed 5 bases at V and 4 bases at J, with 18 bases between. The CDR3 is 15 amino acids. Germline V CDR1 and CDR2: SGHVS, FNYEAQ. CDR3 DNA: TGTGCCAGCAGCCCAGACACGGTCCGATCTTACGAGCAGTACTTC. Its protein product is CASSPDTVRSYEQYF.

The sample holds a few counts of this clone. This rearrangement joins TRBV6-5 to TRBJ2-7, with D uncertain. The ends were cut back, 4 bases at V and 5 bases at J, with 15 bases in the middle. Germline V CDR1 and CDR2: MNHEY, SVGAGI. The length of the CDR3 is 14 residues. CDR3 protein: CASSSQNRGHEQYF. CDR3 DNA: TGTGCCAGCAGTTCACAAAATCGAGGCCACGAGCAGTACTTC.

With regard to this clone: At one boundary the junction diverges from the germline segment, which might be a read error. The chain combines TRBV7-2 with TRBJ2-5; tentatively, D is TRBD2 (6 bases). CDR1 and CDR2 from the germline V gene are SGHTA and FQGNSA. The CDR3 contains 16 residues. CDR3 nucleotide sequence: TGTGCCAGCAAAAGCGGGTCCTCCGTCAGGAAAGAGTCCCAGTACTTC. Translation gives CASKSGSSVRKESQYF.

This clone was seen just once. The chain combines TRBV6-1 with TRBJ2-7, with TRBD2 as a possible D gene (6 bases). The CDR3 runs 16 residues. CDR1 and CDR2 (germline): MNHNS, SASEGT. The V end lost 2 bases, the J end lost 3 bases, and 17 bases lay between the germline ends. The CDR3 reads CASSEYGSGVNYEQYF. DNA for the CDR3: TGTGCCAGCAGTGAATACGGTTCGGGGGTTAACTACGAGCAGTACTTC.

The rearrangement uses TRBV20-1 and TRBJ1-5; D not certain. The V and J ends lost 3 bases and 7 bases respectively, with 10 bases between them. Germline CDR1 DFQATT, CDR2 SNEGSKA (reference sequence). The CDR3 covers 12 residues. CDR3 sequence: CSASSGTQPQHF. The CDR3 nucleotides are TGCAGTGCTAGTTCAGGTACACAGCCCCAGCATTTT.

This clone was picked up a small number of times. This chain connects TRBV5-1 to TRBJ2-5, with TRBD2 as a possible D gene (6 bases). Germline CDR1 reads SGHRS; CDR2 reads YFSETQ. The CDR3 has 14 residues. Trimming took off 4 bases at V and 4 bases at J, with 14 bases between the two ends. The CDR3: CASSTYGAGETQYF. The CDR3 DNA follows: TGCGCCAGCAGCACCTACGGAGCGGGAGAGACCCAGTACTTC.